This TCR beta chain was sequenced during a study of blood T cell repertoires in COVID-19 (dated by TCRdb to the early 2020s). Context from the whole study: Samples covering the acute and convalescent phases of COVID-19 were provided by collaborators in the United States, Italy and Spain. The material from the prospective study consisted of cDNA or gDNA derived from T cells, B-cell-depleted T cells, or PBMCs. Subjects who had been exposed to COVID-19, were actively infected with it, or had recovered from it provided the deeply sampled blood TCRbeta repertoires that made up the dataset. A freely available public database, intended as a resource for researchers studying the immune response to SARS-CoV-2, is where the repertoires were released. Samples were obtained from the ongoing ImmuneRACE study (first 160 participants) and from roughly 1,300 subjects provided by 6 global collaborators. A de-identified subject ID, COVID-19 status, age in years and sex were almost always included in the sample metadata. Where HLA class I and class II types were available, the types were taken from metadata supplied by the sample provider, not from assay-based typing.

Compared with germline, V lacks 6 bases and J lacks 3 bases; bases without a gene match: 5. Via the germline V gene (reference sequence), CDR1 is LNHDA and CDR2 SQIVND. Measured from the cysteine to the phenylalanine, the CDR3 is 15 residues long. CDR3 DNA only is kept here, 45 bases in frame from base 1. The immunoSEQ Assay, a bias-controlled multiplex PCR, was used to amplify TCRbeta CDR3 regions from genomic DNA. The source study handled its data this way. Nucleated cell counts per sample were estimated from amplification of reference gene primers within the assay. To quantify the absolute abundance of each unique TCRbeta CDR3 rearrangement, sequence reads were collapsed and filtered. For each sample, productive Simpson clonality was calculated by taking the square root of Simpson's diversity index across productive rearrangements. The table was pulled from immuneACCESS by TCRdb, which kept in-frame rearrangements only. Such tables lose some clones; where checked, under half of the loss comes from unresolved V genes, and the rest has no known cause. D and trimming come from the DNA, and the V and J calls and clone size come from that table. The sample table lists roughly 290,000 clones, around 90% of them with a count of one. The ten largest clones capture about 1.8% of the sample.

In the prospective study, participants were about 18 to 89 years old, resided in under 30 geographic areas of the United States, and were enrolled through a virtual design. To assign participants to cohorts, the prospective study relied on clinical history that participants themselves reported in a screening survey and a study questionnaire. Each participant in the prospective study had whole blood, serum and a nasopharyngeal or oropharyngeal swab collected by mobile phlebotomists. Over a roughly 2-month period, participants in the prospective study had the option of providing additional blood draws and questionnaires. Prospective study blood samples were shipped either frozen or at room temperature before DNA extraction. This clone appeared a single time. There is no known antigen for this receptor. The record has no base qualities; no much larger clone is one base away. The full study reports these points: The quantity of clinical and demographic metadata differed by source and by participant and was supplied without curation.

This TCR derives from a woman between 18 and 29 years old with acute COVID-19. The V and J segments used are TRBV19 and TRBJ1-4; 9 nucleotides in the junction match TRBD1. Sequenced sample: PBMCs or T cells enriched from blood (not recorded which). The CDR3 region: CASRDRGQPNEKLFF. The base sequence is TGTGCCAGTAGGGACAGGGGCCAGCCTAATGAAAAACTGTTTTTT.